This TCR beta chain was sequenced during a study of metastatic and nonmetastatic thyroid tumors. Each patient came to thyroid surgery without any prior treatment (of any kind). There are many counts of this clone. TCRdb reprocessed the PCR reads using MiXCR. The sample records just over 20,000 clones, about a sixth being singletons. There are 11 residues in the CDR3. V lost 4 bases and J 3 bases, leaving 5 bases between the germline ends. Germline V lookup: CDR1 SGDLS, CDR2 YYNGEE. The chain recombines TRBV9 with TRBJ2-7, with D uncertain. The sample taken for sequencing was blood. This sequence was found in a female donor with papillary thyroid cancer or a benign thyroid nodule (not recorded which). Some clones in this sample may be carry-over from other donors' samples. CDR3 sequence reads: CASSPCYEQYF. The CDR3 DNA is TGTGCCAGCAGCCCGTGCTACGAGCAGTACTTC.